The 24 T cell receptor beta chains below come from one sample, sequenced in a study of cytomegalovirus exposure and HLA in healthy donors (dated by TCRdb to the late 2010s). Receptor amplification or capture employed the immunoSEQ multiplex PCR assay. A mixture of 60 forward primers for TCR Vbeta segments and 13 reverse primers for TCR Jbeta segments was used in the multiplex PCR. The immuneACCESS repertoire file appears here via TCRdb, limited to in-frame rearrangements. These files lack a portion of the clones; in checked studies, under half of the deficit traces to unresolved V genes, and the cause of the others is not known. For this sample there are 200,000 or so clones; 70% to 80% appear just once. The ten largest clones add up to 0.2% to 0.25% of the sample. Material: PBMCs. These receptors were collected from a girl under 10 years old in good health and CMV-seronegative.

The chain links TRBV25-1 to TRBJ2-5, with TRBD2 identical over 12 bases. The CDR3 is made up of 17 amino acids. The germline V gene encodes CDR1 MGHDK and CDR2 SYGVNS. J lost 5 bases, V lost 6 bases, and 13 bases had no gene match. CDR3 coding DNA: TGTGCCAGCAGAATACCCGGACTAGCGGGGTTAACCGAGACCCAGTACTTC. It translates to CASRIPGLAGLTETQYF.

This sequence joins TRBV14 and TRBJ1-1, with D maybe TRBD1 (5 bases). The V end was cut by 1 base, the J end by 3 bases, with 12 bases between. Looked up from germline, CDR1 is SGHDN and CDR2 is FVKESK. The CDR3 covers 15 residues. In DNA, the CDR3 is TGTGCCAGCAGCCAAGCGGGGGTGAGGGACACTGAAGCTTTCTTT. Encoded protein: CASSQAGVRDTEAFF. The full variable domain, in which reference TRBV14 and TRBJ1-1 provide the parts outside the CDR3, is EAGVTQFPSHSVIEKGQTVTLRCDPISGHDNLYWYRRVMGKEIKFLLHFVKESKQDESGMPNNRFLAERTGGTYSTLKVQPAELEDSGVYFCASSQAGVRDTEAFFGQGTRLTVV.

In its sample, this clone was seen a few times. The chain employs TRBV10-3 and TRBJ1-3; TRBD1 matches 9 bases. The CDR3 runs 15 residues. The germline gives CDR1 ENHRY, CDR2 SYGVKD. V was pared by 6 bases and J by 4 bases, with 7 bases of the junction left unmatched. For the CDR3, the DNA is TGTGCCATCAGCCCCGCCGGGACAGGGGGAAACACCATATATTTT. Its translation is CAISPAGTGGNTIYF.

There are a few counts of this clone. This sequence joins TRBV7-9 and TRBJ2-1, with D maybe TRBD2 (5 bases). The CDR3 has 12 amino acids. CDR1 is SEHNR and CDR2 is FQNEAQ in the germline V gene (reference sequence). The V end lost 10 bases, the J end lost 4 bases, and 11 bases lay between the germline ends. This CDR3 reads CATAQRYNEQFF. DNA of the CDR3: TGTGCCACCGCTCAGCGGTACAATGAGCAGTTCTTC.

The rearrangement uses TRBV7-9 and TRBJ2-6, with a tentative D call TRBD2 (6 bases). Germline V gene sequence: CDR1 SEHNR, CDR2 FQNEAQ (reference sequence). This CDR3 comprises 17 residues. The V end lost 5 bases, the J end lost 0 bases, and 14 bases lay between the germline ends. The CDR3 loop is CASSLPDGSSGANVLTF. CDR3 nucleotides: TGTGCCAGCAGCCTACCCGACGGGAGCTCTGGGGCCAACGTCCTGACTTTC.

This chain joins TRBV19 and TRBJ1-2, with no clear D. CDR3 length: 14 amino acids. V was pared by 7 bases and J by 5 bases, with 17 bases between. The germline V gene has CDR1 LNHDA and CDR2 SQIVND (reference sequence). CDR3 sequence: CASKAGTLRYGYTF. The CDR3 region has the DNA TGTGCCAGTAAGGCAGGCACCCTTCGATATGGCTACACCTTC. The whole variable domain, filled in from reference TRBV19 and TRBJ1-2, reads DGGITQSPKYLFRKEGQNVTLSCEQNLNHDAMYWYRQDPGQGLRLIYYSQIVNDFQKGDIAEGYSVSREKKESFPLTVTSAQKNPTAFYLCASKAGTLRYGYTFGSGTRLTVV.

This clone was recorded a few times. V gene TRBV6-5 combines with J gene TRBJ1-2; D is unclear. Germline-derived CDR1 and CDR2 are MNHEY and SVGAGI. Trimming cost V 0 bases and J 1 base, with 9 bases left between them. The CDR3 has 15 residues. CDR3: CASSYSPRNNYGYTF. CDR3 bases: TGTGCCAGCAGTTACTCGCCGCGGAATAACTATGGCTACACCTTC.

This clone showed up just once. The chain links TRBV9 to TRBJ2-1; D is unclear. The germline V gene has CDR1 SGDLS and CDR2 YYNGEE. The CDR3 sequence is 12 residues long. Deletions cut 4 bases from V and 8 bases from J, with 10 bases between. CDR3 protein: CASSPISDEQFF. The CDR3 DNA reads as TGTGCCAGCAGCCCCATCTCGGATGAGCAGTTCTTC. The variable domain in full, completed from reference TRBV9 and TRBJ2-1, reads DSGVTQTPKHLITATGQRVTLRCSPRSGDLSVYWYQQSLDQGLQFLIQYYNGEERAKGNILERFSAQQFPDLHSELNLSSLELGDSALYFCASSPISDEQFFGPGTRLTVL.

With respect to this clone: The junction shows a germline mismatch at one end, possibly a read error. The chain recombines TRBV7-9 with TRBJ1-5, with D perhaps TRBD1 (6 bases). The germline V gene has CDR1 SEHNR and CDR2 FQNEAQ (reference sequence). This CDR3 is built from 15 residues. The CDR3 DNA is TGTTCCAGCAGCTCGCAGGGGCAGGCCAATCAGCCCCAGCATTTT. Its protein is CSSSSQGQANQPQHF.

As regards this clone: Other nucleotide sequences from this sample produce the same CDR3. The chain carries TRBV5-3 and TRBJ1-2; a possible D gene is TRBD1 (5 bases). TRBV5-3 is given ORF status, its function remaining uncertain. Trimming took 0 bases from V and 7 from J, leaving 22 bases between them. The length of the CDR3 is 17 residues. The CDR3 DNA reads TGTGCCAGAAGCTTGGGAGGTTCTCACGGGGGGTGGGTTGGCTACACCTTC. Encoded protein: CARSLGGSHGGWVGYTF.

The chain has TRBV2 and TRBJ1-2; 10 nucleotides align to TRBD1. Germline V CDR1 and CDR2: SNHLY, FYNNEI. The V gene end was trimmed by 10 bases and the J gene end by 5 bases; junction bases not matched to a gene: 7. The CDR3 loop spans 13 amino acids. The CDR3: CANLRDRGYGYTF. CDR3 DNA: TGTGCCAACCTCCGGGACAGGGGTTATGGCTACACCTTC.

The J gene is TRBJ1-1, the V gene TRBV6-6; D gene ambiguous. Germline CDR1 is MNHNY and CDR2 is SVGAGI (reference sequence). The CDR3 length is 15 residues. Trimming pared 6 bases from V and 0 bases from J, leaving 14 bases between. The CDR3 protein is CASRPPLTLNTEAFF. In nucleotides, the CDR3 is TGTGCCAGCAGGCCTCCACTGACTTTGAACACTGAAGCTTTCTTT.

The V gene is TRBV11-2, the J gene TRBJ2-2; possibly TRBD1 for D (5 bases). With 10 bases removed from V and 0 bases from J, the gap between germline ends came to 12 bases. Germline assignment: CDR1 SGHAT and CDR2 FQNNGV. The CDR3 consists of 14 residues. This CDR3 reads CATTGRTNTGELFF. The DNA of the CDR3 is TGTGCCACAACAGGACGGACGAACACCGGGGAGCTGTTTTTT. Using reference TRBV11-2 and TRBJ2-2 for the parts outside the CDR3, the full variable domain is EAGVAQSPRYKIIEKRQSVAFWCNPISGHATLYWYQQILGQGPKLLIQFQNNGVVDDSQLPKDRFSAERLKGVDSTLKIQPAKLEDSAVYLCATTGRTNTGELFFGEGSRLTVL.

This clone was found once. The chain links TRBV5-1 to TRBJ1-3; D gene unclear. The CDR3 loop spans 15 amino acids. Germline V gene sequence: CDR1 SGHRS, CDR2 YFSETQ. The ends were cut back, 0 bases at V and 0 bases at J, with 7 bases in the middle. CDR3 loop: CASSLVAGSGNTIYF. CDR3 in DNA: TGCGCCAGCAGCTTGGTCGCGGGCTCTGGAAACACCATATATTTT.

This chain joins TRBV14 and TRBJ1-4; 9 bases line up with TRBD1. The ends lost 0 bases at V and 7 bases at J; junction bases unmatched: 6. The CDR3 totals 16 residues. Germline loops: CDR1 SGHDN, CDR2 FVKESK. The CDR3 bases are TGTGCCAGCAGCCAAGAGTACAGGGGGCGATCTGAAAAACTGTTTTTT. Translated, it gives CASSQEYRGRSEKLFF.

This clone was seen just once. This rearrangement joins TRBV11-2 to TRBJ2-1; 11 nucleotides line up with TRBD2. This CDR3 has 15 amino acids. Germline loops: CDR1 SGHAT, CDR2 FQNNGV. Unmatched junction bases numbered 10, after V lost 5 bases and J lost 10 bases. The CDR3 nucleotides read TGTGCCAGCAGCCAGGATGGCCTAGCGGGAGGCGAGCAGTTCTTC. This codes for CASSQDGLAGGEQFF.

The CDR3 region is CASTSWLDNRNQPQHF. As DNA, the CDR3 is TGTGCCAGTACTTCCTGGCTGGACAACCGAAATCAGCCCCAGCATTTT. The chain joins TRBV19 to TRBJ1-5; weak D call: TRBD1 (5 bases). The CDR3 is made up of 16 amino acids. Germline V gene lookup returns CDR1 LNHDA and CDR2 SQIVND (reference sequence). V shed 7 bases and J shed 4 bases, with 20 bases lying between them.

This clone was recorded once. V usage is TRBV6-1 and J usage is TRBJ1-2, with no clear D. CDR3 length: 13 amino acids. The V gene lost 3 bases and the J gene lost 9 bases, with 14 bases spanning the gap. Germline-derived CDR1 and CDR2 are MNHNS and SASEGT. This chain's CDR3 is CASSERGEDSYTF. The CDR3 DNA reads TGTGCCAGCAGTGAGCGGGGTGAGGATAGCTACACCTTC.

The genes are TRBV27 and TRBJ2-2; 10 nucleotides agree with TRBD2. After removal of 9 bases from V and 1 base from J, the junction contained 8 bases not matched to a gene. The CDR3 has 16 amino acids. Germline-derived CDR1 and CDR2 are MNHEY and SMNVEV (reference sequence). The CDR3 nucleotides are TGTGCCAGGAACCTAGCGGGGGCAATGAACACCGGGGAGCTGTTTTTT. It is translated as CARNLAGAMNTGELFF.

The chain combines TRBV4-2 with TRBJ1-6, with D possibly matching TRBD1 (6 bases). The CDR3 totals 15 residues. Trimming pared 2 bases from V and 10 bases from J, leaving 15 bases between. CDR1 LGHNA and CDR2 YNFKEQ come from the germline V gene. For the CDR3, the DNA is TGTGCCAGCAGCCAAACCGCAGGGGCGCTATCACCCCTCCACTTT. It specifies CASSQTAGALSPLHF.

This clone turned up a few times. This sequence joins TRBV5-4 and TRBJ2-5; 10 nucleotides match TRBD2. CDR1 and CDR2 (germline): SGHNT, YYREEE (reference sequence). CDR3 length equals 14 residues. J lost 3 bases, V lost 5 bases, and 4 bases had no gene match. The CDR3 DNA reads TGTGCCAGCAGACCCGGACTAGCGGAAGAGACCCAGTACTTC. It specifies CASRPGLAEETQYF.

This clone was observed a handful of times. The chain is built from TRBV15 and TRBJ2-1; TRBD2 matches at 8 bases. CDR3 length: 14 amino acids. Per germline, CDR1 LNHNV and CDR2 YYDKDF (reference sequence). Trimming took 5 bases from V and 8 from J; bases not matched to a gene: 8. The CDR3 DNA reads TGTGCCACCAGCTTGCTAGCGGGCGAGGATGAGCAGTTCTTC. It encodes CATSLLAGEDEQFF.

The rearrangement uses TRBV6-6 and TRBJ2-7; TRBD1 matches at 7 bases. The CDR3 sequence is 14 residues long. Germline V gives CDR1 MNHNY, CDR2 SVGAGI (reference sequence). V lost 5 bases to trimming and J lost 2 bases; unmatched junction nucleotides: 6. The CDR3 DNA reads TGTGCCAGCAGTCAACAGGGGTCCCCCTACGAGCAGTACTTC. Encoded protein: CASSQQGSPYEQYF.

As concerns this clone: One end of the junction fails to match germline, which may point to a read error. The chain joins TRBV7-9 to TRBJ2-7, with 10 bases identical to TRBD1. The CDR3 spans 13 residues. Per the germline V gene, CDR1 is SEHNR and CDR2 is FQNEAQ (reference sequence). The CDR3 bases are TGTTCCAGCAGCTTACGACAGGGGGCTGAGCAGTACTTC. Protein sequence: CSSSLRQGAEQYF.